The next 24 T cell receptor beta chains were all read from a single sample in a study of tumor and adjacent non-tumor tissue in lung cancer. This sample's RNA came from whole unsorted tissue. Three rounds of nested PCR, following a modified ARM-PCR protocol, produced the TCRbeta library. TCRdb reprocessed the multiplex PCR reads with MiXCR, giving one entry per CDR3 protein. This sample has about 200,000 distinct CDR3 sequences; roughly 70% occur once, and the top ten carry approximately 25%. The sequencing sample was made of lung tumor tissue. The receptors come from a man aged 60 to 69 with non-small cell lung cancer.

As regards this clonotype: At one of its ends the junction is not consistent with the germline gene, which may arise from a read error. The chain couples TRBV6-1 to TRBJ1-5; D is perhaps TRBD1 (6 bases). CDR1 and CDR2 (germline): MNHNS, SASEGT. The CDR3 is made up of 15 amino acids. The CDR3 reads CASSAQPGGNQTQHF. The CDR3 coding sequence is TGTGCGAGCAGTGCACAACCCGGGGGCAATCAGACCCAGCATTTT.

About this clonotype itself: Since a much larger clone is just one base distant, this may be a read error. This chain connects TRBV6-2 or TRBV6-3 to TRBJ2-1; D gene uncertain. CDR3 length: 14 amino acids. Germline values: CDR1 MNHEY, CDR2 SVGEGT. Trimming cost V 2 bases and J 6 bases, with 11 bases left between them. This CDR3 reads CASSYGTNCNEQFF. CDR3 coding DNA: TGTGCCAGCAGTTACGGTACCAATTGCAATGAGCAGTTCTTC.

Points on this clonotype: With a much larger clone just one base away, this may be a read error. Here the CDR3 DNA reads TGCAGCGTCAGGGAGACTGGCTACACCTTC. Residues: CSVRETGYTF. The gene calls are TRBV29-1 and TRBJ1-2, with a possible D match to TRBD1 (5 bases). Germline V gene sequence: CDR1 SQVTM, CDR2 ANQGSEA. V was shortened by 6 bases and J by 7 bases, with 9 bases between the two germline ends. The CDR3 covers 10 residues.

As to this clonotype: With a much larger clone just one base away, this may be a read error. The V call is TRBV5-5, the J call TRBJ2-5; the D is unclear. Per germline, CDR1 SGHKS and CDR2 YYEKEE (reference sequence). This CDR3 is built from 10 residues. The CDR3 loop reads CTSSLETQYF. The CDR3 DNA reads TGTACCAGCAGCTTGGAGACCCAGTACTTC.

This chain links TRBV6-1 with TRBJ1-5, with D maybe TRBD1 (5 bases). Germline-derived CDR1 and CDR2 are MNHNS and SASEGT. The CDR3 consists of 15 residues. Trimming pared 7 bases from V and 5 bases from J, leaving 18 bases between. The CDR3 DNA sequence: TGTGCCAGCACCCCAGGAACAAGGGGCTATCAGCCCCAGCATTTT. It yields the protein CASTPGTRGYQPQHF.

Points on this clonotype: A junction end diverges from the germline sequence, so it may reflect a read error. The V call is TRBV11-3, the J call TRBJ2-2; 12 positions match TRBD2. The length of the CDR3 is 17 residues. Germline CDR1 is SGHNT and CDR2 is YENEEA. CDR3 DNA: TGTACCAGCAGCTTAGCCGTGACTAGCGGGAGAGACCGGGAGCTGTTTTTT. As protein: CTSSLAVTSGRDRELFF.

Points on this clonotype: An end of the junction does not agree with germline; a read error may underlie this. This chain uses TRBV20-1 with TRBJ1-2; unclear D gene. The length of the CDR3 is 13 residues. CDR1 DFQATT and CDR2 SNEGSKA come from the germline V gene (reference sequence). This chain's CDR3 is CSGREWQYYGYTF. The DNA for the CDR3 is TGCAGTGGTAGAGAATGGCAATACTATGGCTACACCTTC.

This clonotype was seen ten or more times. V is TRBV6-2 or TRBV6-3 and J is TRBJ2-3; weak D call: TRBD2 (5 bases). CDR1 MNHEY and CDR2 SVGEGT come from the germline V gene. The V and J ends lost 0 bases and 4 bases respectively, with 8 bases between them. The CDR3 is 14 amino acids. CDR3 in amino acids: CASSYSLEADTQYF. CDR3 nucleotide sequence: TGTGCCAGCAGTTACTCCTTGGAGGCAGATACGCAGTATTTT.

The chain links TRBV20-1 to TRBJ2-7; D remains unclear. The germline V gene has CDR1 DFQATT and CDR2 SNEGSKA (reference sequence). Trimming left V 8 bases short and J 2 bases short, with 19 bases between. The CDR3 has 14 residues. The CDR3 reads CSTGRLVGPYEQYF. In DNA, the CDR3 is TGCAGTACTGGAAGGTTGGTGGGTCCCTACGAGCAGTACTTC.

This clonotype was detected only once. This may stem from a read error, because a much larger clone lies one nucleotide away. The chain employs TRBV29-1 and TRBJ2-3; 11 bases match TRBD2. V trimming: 7 bases; J trimming: 5 bases; junction bases outside the gene matches: 14. The CDR3 extends over 16 amino acids. The germline V gene has CDR1 SQVTM and CDR2 ANQGSEA. CDR3 region: CSALRLAGSAGDTQYF. DNA of the CDR3: TGCAGCGCTCTGAGACTAGCGGGGTCCGCGGGAGATACGCAGTATTTT.

This clonotype was observed a single time. A much larger clone lies one base from this, so it may be a read error. J is TRBJ2-7 and V is TRBV12-3 or TRBV12-4; 12 positions agree with TRBD2. V lost 8 bases, J lost 6 bases, and 11 bases stayed unmatched. The CDR3 is 15 amino acids. CDR3 in amino acids: CASAYLAGGPFEQYF. The CDR3 DNA reads TGTGCCAGCGCATACCTAGCGGGGGGGCCCTTCGAGCAGTACTTC.

A word on this clonotype: A junction end diverges from the germline sequence, so it may reflect a read error. The gene calls are TRBV11-2 and TRBJ2-6, with a weak D call TRBD1 (5 bases). The germline V gene has CDR1 SGHAT and CDR2 FQNNGV. The CDR3 has 14 amino acids. The CDR3 DNA reads as TGTACCATCAGTCCTATCTTTGGGGCCAACGTACTGACTTTC. This encodes CTISPIFGANVLTF.

Comments on this clonotype: The CDR3 end shows no conserved phenylalanine or tryptophan, and so a read error is likely. The chain links TRBV4-1 to TRBJ2-3, with 8 bases fitting TRBD2. The CDR3 is made up of 15 amino acids. Germline-derived CDR1 and CDR2 are MGHRA and YSYEKL. CDR3 loop: CAISHQLAETDTQYL. The CDR3 nucleotides read TGCGCCATCAGCCATCAACTAGCGGAGACAGATACGCAGTATCTT.

A remark on this clonotype: The junction departs from germline at one end; a sequencing error may be responsible. The chain carries TRBV24-1 and TRBJ2-1; TRBD2 aligns across 7 bases. Germline V lookup: CDR1 KGHDR, CDR2 SFDVKD. The CDR3 runs to 15 residues. The CDR3 region has the DNA TGTGCCACCCGTGATTTCCGGCGGGGAGGGAATAAGCAGTTTTTC. Protein: CATRDFRRGGNKQFF.

This sequence joins TRBV20-1 and TRBJ2-5; tentatively, D is TRBD1 (6 bases). Germline V lookup: CDR1 DFQATT, CDR2 SNEGSKA (reference sequence). The CDR3 extends over 12 amino acids. Trimming cost V 8 bases and J 10 bases, with 20 bases left between them. CDR3 protein: CSPTGFQQIQYF. In DNA, the CDR3 is TGCAGTCCCACAGGGTTCCAACAGATCCAGTACTTC.

With respect to this clonotype: Its ends do not fully match the called genes, so a read error is possible. V is TRBV7-2 and J is TRBJ2-7, with a tentative D call TRBD2 (5 bases). CDR3 length equals 14 residues. CDR1 is SGHTA and CDR2 is FQGNSA in the germline V gene. The CDR3 coding sequence is TGTGCCAGTAGCTTAGACTACTGGGCCTACGAGCAGTACTTC. This sequence encodes CASSLDYWAYEQYF.

This clonotype has a handful of counts. This rearrangement joins TRBV6-6 to TRBJ1-2, with a tentative D call TRBD1 (6 bases). This CDR3 region has 15 residues. The V end was cut by 6 bases, the J end by 4 bases, with 18 bases between. Germline CDR1 MNHNY, CDR2 SVGAGI (reference sequence). CDR3 protein: CASSTSGGGGYGYTF. The CDR3 bases are TGTGCCAGCAGCACCTCGGGGGGCGGGGGCTATGGCTACACCTTC.

This clonotype was seen only once. Being one base from a much bigger clone, this may be a read error. The V gene is TRBV20-1, the J gene TRBJ1-5; the match to TRBD1 covers 8 bases. The CDR3 consists of 13 residues. Germline loops: CDR1 DFQATT, CDR2 SNEGSKA (reference sequence). CDR3 coding DNA: TGCAGTGCCCTATCGACAGGGGAACAGCCCCAGCGTTTT. Translation gives CSALSTGEQPQRF.

This chain links TRBV11-2 with TRBJ2-3, with D perhaps TRBD1 (5 bases). This CDR3 is built from 14 residues. The V end was cut by 2 bases, the J end by 9 bases, with 15 bases between. The germline gives CDR1 SGHAT, CDR2 FQNNGV. The CDR3 reads CASSLILGVDTQYF. The CDR3 bases are TGTGCCAGCAGCTTAATCCTAGGGGTAGACACGCAGTATTTT.

The chain is built from TRBV7-2 and TRBJ2-1; D unclear. V lost 1 base, J lost 0 bases, and 10 bases lay in between. The germline gives CDR1 SGHTA, CDR2 FQGNSA. The CDR3 loop spans 16 amino acids. CDR3 residues: CASSLGGKSSYNEQFF. DNA of the CDR3: TGTGCCAGCAGCTTAGGTGGGAAGAGCTCCTACAATGAGCAGTTCTTC.

About this clonotype itself: A much more abundant neighbour one base away suggests this may be a read error. CDR3 in amino acids: CASNFKQYF. The CDR3 bases are TGTGCCAGCAACTTTAAGCAGTACTTC. This rearrangement joins TRBV5-8 to TRBJ2-7; D unclear. The CDR3 loop spans 9 amino acids. Germline V gene data show CDR1 as SGHTS and CDR2 as YDEGEE. Deletions cut 6 bases from V and 8 bases from J, with 6 bases between. The whole variable domain, filled in from reference TRBV5-8 and TRBJ2-7, reads EAGVTQSPTHLIKTRGQQATLRCSPISGHTSVYWYQQALGLGLQFLLWYDEGEERNRGNFPPRFSGRQFPNYSSELNVNALELEDSALYLCASNFKQYFGPGTRLTVT.

Worth noting for this clonotype: An end of the junction does not agree with germline; a read error may underlie this. This chain joins TRBV5-4 and TRBJ2-5, with D perhaps TRBD2 (6 bases). The CDR3 extends over 13 amino acids. Germline V lookup: CDR1 SGHNT, CDR2 YYREEE (reference sequence). In nucleotides, the CDR3 is TGTACCAGCAGCTGGGACTCAGGAGAGACCCAGTACTTC. Translation gives CTSSWDSGETQYF. Looking up the rest from reference TRBV5-4 and TRBJ2-5 gives the full variable domain: ETGVTQSPTHLIKTRGQQVTLRCSSQSGHNTVSWYQQALGQGPQFIFQYYREEENGRGNFPPRFSGLQFPNYSSELNVNALELDDSALYLCTSSWDSGETQYFGPGTRLLVL.

This clonotype was counted many times. The chain uses TRBV29-1 and TRBJ2-3, with 8 bases lining up with TRBD1. In germline, CDR1 is SQVTM, CDR2 ANQGSEA. The CDR3 consists of 15 residues. The junction had 7 bases not matched to a gene; V was cut back by 5 bases and J by 0 bases. This CDR3 is CSVRTGRPSTDTQYF. The CDR3 coding sequence is TGCAGCGTTAGGACAGGGCGCCCTAGCACAGATACGCAGTATTTT.

As regards this clonotype: Relative to the germline gene, one junction end is altered; a read error may explain this. The chain is built from TRBV11-2 and TRBJ2-6; 7 bases map to TRBD1. Germline lookup yields CDR1 SGHAT and CDR2 FQNNGV. The CDR3 contains 19 residues. The CDR3 here is CASSLVPKDRPYGVNVLTF. As DNA, the CDR3 is TGTGCCAGCAGCTTAGTTCCAAAGGACAGGCCCTATGGGGTCAACGTTCTGACTTTC.